This TCR beta chain stems from a study of cytomegalovirus exposure and HLA in healthy donors. Whole-study context: T cells numbering about 179 million yielded more than 100 million unique TCR beta sequences in an earlier analysis. The study's findings and limits: The listing of 160 or so TCR beta chains classed them as cytomegalovirus-associated. A later analysis reportedly found fewer N-insertions in an Asian-associated ancestry cluster than the roughly 680-donor mean. TCR beta sequences numbering around 15,000 were associated with HLA alleles at 0.05 false discovery rate in a later analysis.

Both 60 Vbeta primers and 13 Jbeta primers went into the PCR. Assay used: immunoSEQ multiplex PCR; TCRdb lists only in-frame clones, some missing. The sample contains around 150,000 clones, approximately 80% of which appear only once. Details on this clone: Its specificity is not known.

V lost 0 bases to trimming and J lost 5 bases; unmatched junction nucleotides: 7. The CDR3 spans 16 residues. Germline CDR1 and CDR2: SGHKS and YYEKEE (reference sequence). This TCR was recovered from a male donor in good health and CMV-seropositive. Input material: PBMCs. This chain links TRBV5-5 with TRBJ2-5; 10 positions agree with TRBD2. CDR3 in DNA: TGTGCCAGCAGCTTGGCCGTCTCAGCGGGGGGGGAGACCCAGTACTTC. Translated, it gives CASSLAVSAGGETQYF.